What follows are 3 T cell receptor beta chains derived from one specimen sequenced in a study of PD-L1 blockade in urothelial cancer. Stated time point: pretreatment peripheral blood. Clones were read by immunoSEQ multiplex PCR, and TCRdb kept only the in-frame ones, dropping some. This table has 85,000 to 90,000 clones, more than 80% appearing once. The sample consisted of PBMCs, taken around atezolizumab (anti-PD-L1) treatment. The receptors were sampled from a woman aged 80 or over with urothelial cancer.

CDR3 nucleotide sequence: TGTGCCAGCAGCTTAGCGACCCTCTCGGGGGAGCAGTACTTC. It yields the protein CASSLATLSGEQYF. The genes are TRBV7-9 and TRBJ2-7; D perhaps matches TRBD2 (5 bases). The germline V gene encodes CDR1 SEHNR and CDR2 FQNEAQ (reference sequence). The CDR3 spans 14 residues. The V end lost 0 bases, the J end lost 7 bases, and 13 bases lay between the germline ends. The full variable domain, rest sourced from reference TRBV7-9 and TRBJ2-7, is DTGVSQNPRHKITKRGQNVTFRCDPISEHNRLYWYRQTLGQGPEFLTYFQNEAQLEKSRLLSDRFSAERPKGSFSTLEIQRTEQGDSAMYLCASSLATLSGEQYFGPGTRLTVT.

The gene calls are TRBV5-6 and TRBJ2-5; D is perhaps TRBD2 (6 bases). Deletions cut 0 bases from V and 6 bases from J, with 18 bases between. This CDR3 region has 16 residues. Germline-derived CDR1 and CDR2 are SGHDT and YYEEEE. This CDR3 reads CASSLAKAGPLKTQYF. CDR3 DNA: TGTGCCAGCAGCTTGGCCAAGGCGGGGCCTCTAAAGACCCAGTACTTC.

The gene calls are TRBV28 and TRBJ1-5, with 9 bases lining up with TRBD1. The V and J ends lost 5 bases and 1 base, in that order; junction bases with no gene match: 3. This CDR3 has 15 amino acids. CDR1 and CDR2 from the germline V gene are MDHEN and SYDVKM. CDR3 sequence (DNA): TGTGCCAGCAGTCAGGACAGGGGAAGCAATCAGCCCCAGCATTTT. Its translation: CASSQDRGSNQPQHF.